This TCR beta chain was sequenced during a study of cytomegalovirus exposure and HLA in healthy donors (dated by TCRdb to 2017 to 2019). Notes on the research overall: In an earlier analysis of under 600 of the donors, less than 350 Gb of sequence data and 117 million unique TCR beta sequences from 150 million to 200 million T cells were reported. In a later genetic analysis, genome-wide SNP genotypes for about three fifths of the roughly 670 donors were used, and that subset was treated as a discovery cohort. HLA typing covered class I and class II loci at four-digit resolution. The study aimed to test whether signatures of past pathogen exposure could be identified by cataloging public T cell receptors. Of the 350 to 450 genotyped donors, less than 90% were placed in the genetic ancestry cluster associated with self-reported Caucasian donors. Four to six DR-DQ haplotypes were handled as single units for association and clustering, since linkage in the cohort was strong. All discovery cohort repertoires had been generated using a single sequencing platform. The number of typed donors differed by locus: about 620-630 for A, B, C, DRB1 and DQB1; 500 to 550 for DQA1; over 600 for DPA1; and about 470 for DPB1. An earlier analysis of 587 of the donors used high-throughput TCR beta sequencing to judge whether each TCR beta V gene segment behaved as functional or pseudogenic. Among 300 to 500 genotyped donors of the cohort, an average of roughly 230,000 unique TCR beta nucleotide sequences was sequenced per donor, of which 15% to 20% were non-productive. A later analysis re-analyzed previously published TCR beta repertoires from approximately 700 donors and added high-resolution HLA genotyping to study TCR occurrence patterns. In addition to the first cohort of 666 subjects, a separate validation cohort of around 110 different subjects was used. Donor age, sex, ethnicity and CMV serostatus were collected together with the repertoire data. The study profiled the T cell repertoires of about 640 subjects by immunosequencing and related them to cytomegalovirus serostatus. Rather than drawing on any new phenotypic data, the later analysis identified candidate immune exposures from TCR beta sequences and the way those sequences occurred across donors. To predict cytomegalovirus infection status, the study combined high-throughput TCR immunosequencing, statistical association of individual TCRs with disease status, and machine learning. Roughly 300 gigabases of sequencing data and 75 million to 85 million unique TCR sequences made up an early release that covered 500 to 650 HLA-typed donors.

Library preparation used the immunoSEQ multiplex PCR assay. For the multiplex PCR, a mixture combining 60 forward primers for TCR Vbeta segments and 13 reverse primers for TCR Jbeta segments was used. The CDR3 region of rearranged TCR beta genes was amplified from genomic DNA with a multiplex PCR assay. The Illumina HiSeq System was used to sequence the amplified TCR beta libraries as 87-base-pair reads. The authors' analysis ran thus. A later analysis tallied roughly 76 million unique TCR beta chains across the 660 or so repertoires, and approximately 12 million of those chains were shared by two or more donors. A nearest-neighbor algorithm error-corrected the raw reads and collapsed the reads into unique sequences, merging closely related sequences to remove PCR and sequencing errors. To assign V, D and J gene segments, CDR3 sequences were aligned to IMGT reference sequences. For a sequence to be retained, a match of at least six nucleotides was required to both a V gene segment and a J gene segment. A rearrangement was called productive if the CDR3 had no stop codons and remained in frame with V and J, and every other rearrangement was called non-productive. Following IMGT convention, CDR3 was defined as the stretch from the second conserved V-encoded cysteine up to the conserved J-encoded phenylalanine. In an earlier analysis of more than 550 of the donors, sequences lacking an unambiguous match to a single V gene segment were excluded. An earlier analysis of 500 to 600 of the donors classified V segments as functional when productive rearrangements were above 56.7% and as segregating when the standard deviation between donors was above 5%. A statistical classification framework was built for diagnosing cytomegalovirus status from the catalog of TCR beta chain sequences. A later analysis assigned V and J genes by comparing TCR nucleotide sequences with IMGT/GENE-DB human TR gene sequences. Using the TCRdist pipeline, a later analysis assigned CDR3 sequences along with most-parsimonious VDJ recombination scenarios. A later analysis defined each TCR beta chain by its CDR3 amino acid sequence plus V-gene family, and excluded reads lacking a unique V-gene family. In a later analysis, around 650 highly shared, low-generation-probability nucleotide sequences were removed to address suspected cross-contamination and a sequencing artifact. In a later analysis, a clonal expansion index was calculated for each public chain from normalized within-repertoire ranks of inferred template counts. A later analysis computed generation probabilities with a VDJ recombination model fitted to out-of-frame rearrangements, and checked the results against IGoR. Hypergeometric tests were used in a later analysis to score TCR-TCR, TCR-HLA and TCR-CMV co-occurrence, with a repertoire-size bias correction applied to the TCR pairs. In a later analysis, false discovery rates were estimated by permuting HLA or CMV assignments 20 times. In a later analysis, co-occurring TCRs were grouped using DBSCAN, with TCRdist sequence similarity added in when clustering inside HLA-allele-positive subsets. Repertoires with fewer than 30,000 or more than 120,000 public chains, plus five repertoires with anomalous nucleotide sharing, were excluded from co-occurrence clustering. Drawn from immuneACCESS, this table holds only the in-frame rearrangements with V and J called that TCRdb kept. Clones are partly lost; checked studies trace under half to an unresolved V gene and leave the rest unexplained. V and J calls and clone size follow that table, whereas D and trimming were derived from the DNA. The table for this sample lists roughly 190,000 clones; approximately 90% of them were counted only once. Together, the top ten hold 1% to 1.4% of the sample.

A single count supports this clone. Its antigen remains unidentified. Base quality data are lacking; no much larger clone is found one base away. Points the paper makes about the study in general: It was suggested by the authors that the approach could potentially be generalized to other disease states and immunological phenotypes. V-gene and J-gene trimming of TCR beta chains was associated with a missense DCLRE1C variant in a later genetic analysis, and the association was replicated in an independent cohort. Strong co-occurrence of HLA alleles, especially DR and DQ, made assigning TCR associations to individual alleles difficult. A later analysis found that TCR association rates varied across HLA loci, with DRB1 alleles showing the most associated TCRs and HLA-C alleles the fewest. The only immune exposure information available for the cohort was CMV serostatus. The sequencing pipeline was judged likely to have produced a cluster of highly shared sequence variants as a technical artifact. Compared with the approximately 720-donor mean, donors in an Asian-associated ancestry cluster had fewer N-insertions in productive TCRs, according to a later genetic analysis. Correlated functional status among segregating V segments might reflect linkage disequilibrium, but an unknown experimental factor could not be ruled out. This cohort had only TCR beta chains sequenced, and the lack of alpha or paired-chain data limited which features could be detected. The earlier analysis of about 600 of the donors excluded seventeen rarely observed V segments, including chromosome 9 orphons, because counts were too low. Because HLA typing was missing for some donors at each locus, association tests included only the typed subset. Presence/absence analyses assumed roughly uniform sequencing depth across donors, an assumption that may not hold. At a false discovery rate of 0.05, a later analysis linked about 17,000 TCR beta sequences to specific HLA alleles. Compared with equally common non-associated chains, HLA-associated TCR beta chains in a later analysis were more clonally expanded and had lower generation probabilities. In a later analysis, most CMV-associated TCR beta chains were found to appear HLA-restricted, with HLA associations seemingly driven largely by CMV exposure. A few of the identified cytomegalovirus-associated TCR beta chains were confirmed in vitro to be specific for cytomegalovirus antigens. A further reported finding was that TCR beta sequences accurately predicted the HLA-A and HLA-B alleles for most subjects in the first cohort. Most TCR sequences were seen in very few donors, while some public TCRs were found in many individuals. In both the original and validation cohorts, the classifier was reported to diagnose cytomegalovirus status with high specificity and sensitivity. An earlier analysis of 587 of the donors showed that most TCR beta V segments appeared in productive rearrangements either about 90% or about 30% of the time, which broadly matched IMGT annotations. Several of the top co-occurrence clusters appeared to be linked to parvovirus B19, influenza, CMV and Epstein-Barr virus, according to a later analysis. The study listed 164 TCR beta chains as associated with cytomegalovirus.

The cohort consisted of 666 healthy bone marrow donors. At the time of sampling, every cohort member was nominally healthy, though immune exposures that went unrecorded were likely present. The donor was CMV seronegative and belonged to the group of 350 or so seronegative cohort members. A peripheral blood sample was collected from each donor, and TCR beta sequencing was performed on peripheral blood mononuclear cells. The Qiagen DNeasy Blood Extraction Kit was used to extract genomic DNA from the blood cell samples. The sequence came from a boy under 10 years old in good health and CMV-seronegative. The specimen sequenced was PBMCs.

The CDR3 region has the sequence CASSYGQGKGYTF. The DNA sequence reads TGCGCCAGCAGTTATGGACAGGGAAAGGGCTACACCTTC. The V and J genes are TRBV5-1 and TRBJ1-2; 8 bases in between match TRBD1. After removal of 5 bases from V and 8 bases from J, the junction retains 8 bases not matched to a gene. CDR1 is given as SGHRS and CDR2 as YFSETQ, both from the germline V gene. The CDR3 runs 13 amino acids, cysteine and phenylalanine included. Kept here is only the CDR3 DNA, which spans 39 bases and is read in frame from base 1.